This TCR beta chain was identified in a study of cytomegalovirus exposure and HLA in healthy donors. The study, taken as a whole, reports: Analysis performed later found around 15,000 TCR beta sequences associated with HLA alleles at 0.05 false discovery rate. In an earlier analysis, productive rearrangement rates for most beta V segments clustered near 87% or 30%. The study designated around 150 TCR beta chains cytomegalovirus-associated. Common viral pathogens seemed, in a later analysis, to connect with several of the most significant clusters.

The germline V gene has CDR1 SGHAT and CDR2 FQDESV (reference sequence). V shed 0 bases and J shed 4 bases, with 19 bases lying between them. The CDR3 has 18 residues. PCR involved 60 Vbeta and 13 Jbeta primers. Assay used: immunoSEQ multiplex PCR; TCRdb lists only in-frame clones, some missing. Of under 130,000 clones listed, around two thirds are singletons. About this clone itself: Its antigen is unidentified.

J is TRBJ2-1 and V is TRBV11-1, with D possibly being TRBD1 (5 bases). This TCR came from a woman aged 45-59 years in good health and CMV-seronegative. Specimen: PBMCs. The CDR3 loop is CASSLAQFQGYRYNEQFF. The CDR3 DNA is TGTGCCAGCAGCTTAGCCCAGTTCCAGGGCTACCGGTACAATGAGCAGTTCTTC. The full variable domain, completed using reference TRBV11-1 and TRBJ2-1, is EAEVAQSPRYKITEKSQAVAFWCDPISGHATLYWYRQILGQGPELLVQFQDESVVDDSQLPKDRFSAERLKGVDSTLKIQPAELGDSAMYLCASSLAQFQGYRYNEQFFGPGTRLTVL.